This entry is about one T cell receptor beta chain. The data were obtained in a study of blood T cell repertoires in COVID-19. On the study more broadly: COVID-19 samples, acute and convalescent, were from the United States, Italy and Spain.

Authors' methods: It was from reference gene primer amplification that nucleated cell counts were estimated. Only in-frame clones appear in the TCRdb table, and some are missing; sequencing was by immunoSEQ multiplex PCR. V and J calls and clone size are as listed in that table; D and trimming were resolved from the DNA. Here the sample spans roughly 140,000 clones, 80% being singletons. The V gene's germline CDR1 is SGHKS and CDR2 YYEKEE (reference sequence). CDR3 size: 15 residues. The V end was cut by 4 bases, the J end by 0 bases, with 10 bases between. The V call is TRBV5-5, the J call TRBJ1-4, with D unclear. Sequenced material: peripheral blood. This clonotype was obtained from a man in his 70s who had recovered from COVID-19. CDR3 protein: CASSGNSATNEKLFF. The CDR3, as DNA: TGTGCCAGCAGCGGAAACAGTGCAACTAATGAAAAACTGTTTTTT. The whole variable domain, remainder taken from reference TRBV5-5 and TRBJ1-4, is DAGVTQSPTHLIKTRGQQVTLRCSPISGHKSVSWYQQVLGQGPQFIFQYYEKEERGRGNFPDRFSARQFPNYSSELNVNALLLGDSALYLCASSGNSATNEKLFFGSGTQLSVL.